This T cell receptor (beta chain) was identified during a study of blood T cell repertoires in COVID-19. Study in general: Acute and convalescent COVID-19 specimens originated in the United States, Italy and Spain. T cells, B-cell-depleted T cells, or PBMCs supplied cDNA or gDNA.

Original analysis: Reference gene primers were amplified, and this amplification served to estimate nucleated cell counts. Using immunoSEQ multiplex PCR, the repertoire was profiled, and TCRdb retains in-frame clones only, with some absent. V and J calls and clone size are copied from that table; D and trimming were computed from the DNA. The sample shows approximately 94,000 clones, roughly 87% of them seen only once. V gave up 3 bases and J gave up 6 bases; unmatched junction bases: 14. The CDR3 sequence is 17 residues long. Germline values: CDR1 MDHEN, CDR2 SYDVKM. Specimen: peripheral blood. This chain links TRBV28 with TRBJ1-2; 9 bases are a match to TRBD1. This receptor was identified in a young man in a cohort sampled during active COVID-19. CDR3 loop: CASSLVYKSTGGDGYTF. CDR3 DNA sequence: TGTGCCAGCAGTTTGGTTTATAAGTCGACAGGGGGGGATGGCTACACCTTC.